This T cell receptor beta chain appears in the sequencing data of a study of T cells after yellow fever vaccination. This clonotype has just a few counts. TCRdb used MiXCR to reprocess the 5' RACE reads, holding one entry per CDR3 protein. This table holds hundreds of thousands of distinct CDR3 sequences, around a fifth found once. In germline, CDR1 is LGHNA, CDR2 YSLEER. The CDR3 is 16 amino acids. V lost 3 bases, J lost 4 bases, and 9 bases stayed unmatched. The chain combines TRBV4-3 with TRBJ2-3; TRBD2 matches 8 bases. This clonotype was obtained from a young man who received the YFV17D yellow fever vaccine. The sample here was PBMCs, taken approximately 22 days after the first yellow fever vaccination. The CDR3 region is CASSHGFAGGADTQYF. The CDR3 coding sequence is TGCGCCAGCAGCCATGGATTTGCGGGGGGCGCAGATACGCAGTATTTT.